The following is a T cell receptor (beta chain) sequence with its context. The antigen is unknown. This record comes from a study of T cell responses to AZD1222 COVID-19 vaccine. The study, taken as a whole, reports: Repertoire sampling was restricted to post-peak T cell response timepoints. Along spike, vaccine-associated CD4 TCRs were found throughout, with dominance at 160-218 and 743-854. Donors, mostly white British, included more females; clonal diversity was possibly underestimated. Increases in Spike-specific TCR breadth and depth were seen after two AZD1222 doses.

Some clones are missing from TCRdb's copy, which holds only in-frame ones; the method was immunoSEQ multiplex PCR. The sample has about 180,000 clones; 85% to 90% are singletons. Germline V lookup: CDR1 MNHNS, CDR2 SASEGT. The germline V and J ends were trimmed by 3 bases and 3 bases, with 9 bases remaining between them. The CDR3 extends over 15 amino acids. The chain employs TRBV6-1 and TRBJ2-6, with D possibly being TRBD1 or TRBD2 (5 bases each). The sample here was peripheral blood, taken 28 days after the second dose of the MenACWY control vaccine. This TCR derives from an adult who received the MenACWY meningococcal vaccine as a control. CDR3 DNA sequence: TGTGCCAGCAGTGACAGGGCGGGTGGGGCCAACGTCCTGACTTTC. Its translation is CASSDRAGGANVLTF.